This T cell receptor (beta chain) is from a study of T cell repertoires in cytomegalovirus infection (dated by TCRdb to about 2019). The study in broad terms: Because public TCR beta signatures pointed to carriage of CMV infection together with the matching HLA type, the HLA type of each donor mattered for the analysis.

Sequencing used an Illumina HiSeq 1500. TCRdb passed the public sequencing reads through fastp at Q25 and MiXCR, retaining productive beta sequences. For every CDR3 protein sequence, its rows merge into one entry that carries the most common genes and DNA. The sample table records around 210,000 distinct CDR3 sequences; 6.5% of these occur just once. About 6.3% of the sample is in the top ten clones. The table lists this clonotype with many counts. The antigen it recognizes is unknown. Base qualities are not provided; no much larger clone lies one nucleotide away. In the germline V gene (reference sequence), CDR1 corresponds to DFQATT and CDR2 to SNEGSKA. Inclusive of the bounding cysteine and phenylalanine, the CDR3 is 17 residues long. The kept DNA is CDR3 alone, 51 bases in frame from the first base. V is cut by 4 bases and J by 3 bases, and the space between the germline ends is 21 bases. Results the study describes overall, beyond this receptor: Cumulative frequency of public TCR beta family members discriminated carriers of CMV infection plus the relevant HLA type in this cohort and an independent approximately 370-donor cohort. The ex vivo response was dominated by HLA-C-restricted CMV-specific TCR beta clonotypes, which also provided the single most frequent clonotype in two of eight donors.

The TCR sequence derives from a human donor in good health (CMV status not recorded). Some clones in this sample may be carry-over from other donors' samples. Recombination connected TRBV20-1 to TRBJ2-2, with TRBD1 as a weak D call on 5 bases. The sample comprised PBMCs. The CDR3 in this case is CSATRYQGRRYTGELFF. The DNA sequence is TGCAGTGCTACCAGATACCAGGGAAGACGGTACACCGGGGAGCTGTTTTTT.